The 28 T cell receptor beta chains reported below all come from one sample, sequenced in a study of identical twins (dated by TCRdb to 2016 to 2017). The receptor library was made with 5' RACE. The sequencer listed for this sample is Illumina HiSeq 2000. TCRdb reworked the public reads: Q25 trimming with fastp, MiXCR clone assembly, productive beta chains retained. Every entry covers one CDR3 protein and lists the most common genes and DNA from its rows. The sample table lists 350,000 or so distinct CDR3 sequences, 9% to 15% of them with a count of one. 7.2% of the sample rests with the top ten. These data are also associated with another study on yellow fever vaccine responses in identical twins.

Sequenced: CD8+ T cells sorted from blood. All receptors come from a woman aged 18-29 years in good health.

This clonotype was counted between two and nine times. The chain carries TRBV9 and TRBJ1-2; no definite D call. This CDR3 has 12 residues. V was pared by 2 bases and J by 4 bases, with 6 bases between. CDR1 is SGDLS and CDR2 is YYNGEE in the germline V gene. CDR3 in DNA: TGTGCCAGCAGCGTGGGAAGCTATGGCTACACCTTC. It encodes CASSVGSYGYTF.

The chain has TRBV4-1 and TRBJ2-2, with 11 bases aligning to TRBD2. CDR3 size: 17 residues. Germline CDR1 reads MGHRA; CDR2 reads YSYEKL. V dropped 4 bases and J dropped 0; count of bases not matched to a gene: 4. The CDR3 region is CASSPLAGGTNTGELFF. CDR3 bases: TGCGCCAGCAGCCCCTTAGCGGGGGGGACGAACACCGGGGAGCTGTTTTTT.

The chain carries TRBV12-3 or TRBV12-4 and TRBJ2-1, with TRBD2 identical over 11 bases. V shed 7 bases and J 7 bases; nucleotides not matched to a gene: 6. The CDR3 runs to 14 residues. CDR3 in DNA: TGTGCCAGCAAACTAGCGGGAGTTAGTAATGAGCAGTTCTTC. The encoded protein is CASKLAGVSNEQFF.

This clonotype was detected only a few times. This chain connects TRBV5-4 to TRBJ2-4; the D is unclear. The germline V gene has CDR1 SGHNT and CDR2 YYREEE (reference sequence). V was cut by 4 bases and J by 8 bases, with 16 bases left in between. The CDR3 runs to 14 residues. The CDR3 DNA sequence: TGTGCCAGCAGCCTACGGACGAACGGAGACATTCAGTACTTC. Residues: CASSLRTNGDIQYF.

This clonotype was counted between two and nine times. The chain links TRBV28 to TRBJ2-1; D not certain. This CDR3 is built from 20 residues. The germline CDR1 and CDR2 sequences are MDHEN and SYDVKM. Trimming stripped 2 bases from V and 1 base from J, with 24 bases between. DNA for the CDR3: TGTGCCAGCAGTTTACCCCCCGGGCTAGACGCCCTGAGATCCTACAATGAGCAGTTCTTC. Translation gives CASSLPPGLDALRSYNEQFF.

The chain joins TRBV12-3 or TRBV12-4 to TRBJ2-2; maybe TRBD2 (5 bases). Between the trimmed V and J ends, which lost 5 bases and 9 bases, there was a span of 10 bases. The CDR3 runs 12 residues. Here the CDR3 reads CASSPEVRELFF. CDR3 sequence (DNA): TGTGCCAGCAGTCCGGAGGTCCGGGAGCTGTTTTTT.

This clonotype has just a few counts. The chain joins TRBV12-3 or TRBV12-4 to TRBJ1-2; 8 bases map to TRBD1. The CDR3 has 13 residues. V lost 5 bases, J lost 6 bases, and 5 bases stayed unmatched. This CDR3 is CASSPGQGHGYTF. In DNA, the CDR3 is TGTGCCAGCAGTCCAGGACAGGGCCATGGCTACACCTTC.

The CDR3 sequence is CASSFSGGDTQYF. In DNA form, the CDR3 reads TGTGCCAGCAGTTTCTCGGGCGGAGATACGCAGTATTTT. The chain couples TRBV6-5 to TRBJ2-3, with unresolved D. In germline, CDR1 is MNHEY, CDR2 SVGAGI. The CDR3 is made up of 13 amino acids. Trimming left V 4 bases short and J 5 bases short, with 10 bases between.

This clonotype was found a few times. The gene calls are TRBV7-6 and TRBJ1-4, with TRBD1 matching 9 bases. CDR1 is SGHVS, CDR2 FNYEAQ, per germline. V shed 5 bases, J shed 8 bases, and the junction held 6 bases outside the gene matches. This CDR3 region has 14 residues. CDR3 DNA sequence: TGTGCCAGCAGCCGAACAGGGGGCAGGGAAAAACTGTTTTTT. Protein sequence: CASSRTGGREKLFF.

Ten or more counts support this clonotype. The rearrangement joins TRBV12-3 or TRBV12-4 to TRBJ1-6; possible D gene TRBD1, 5 bases. Trimming took off 7 bases at V and 4 bases at J, with 14 bases between the two ends. There are 15 residues in the CDR3. The CDR3 DNA follows: TGTGCCAGCAAGGAACCGGGACCTTATAATTCACCCCTCCACTTT. This encodes CASKEPGPYNSPLHF.

This clonotype was seen repeatedly, ten times or more. The chain couples TRBV15 to TRBJ2-2, with a possible D match to TRBD2 (6 bases). The V and J ends lost 3 bases and 3 bases respectively, with 11 bases between them. The CDR3 is made up of 15 amino acids. The germline CDR1 and CDR2 sequences are LNHNV and YYDKDF (reference sequence). CDR3 sequence: CATSSPSEHTGELFF. As DNA, the CDR3 is TGTGCCACCAGCAGCCCTAGCGAACACACCGGGGAGCTGTTTTTT.

This clonotype showed up just a few times. It may be a read error: a sequence one base away is much more abundant. The chain employs TRBV4-1 and TRBJ2-7; D is perhaps TRBD1 or TRBD2 (5 bases each). This CDR3 spans 15 amino acids. V dropped 3 bases and J dropped 3 bases, with 15 bases sitting between them. The germline V gene encodes CDR1 MGHRA and CDR2 YSYEKL. For the CDR3, the DNA is TGCGCCAGCAGCCAGACCGGGACGGGTATCTACGAGCAGTACTTC. Translation: CASSQTGTGIYEQYF.

On this clonotype: This may stem from a read error, because a much larger clone lies one nucleotide away. The rearrangement uses TRBV12-3 or TRBV12-4 and TRBJ1-1; D gene uncertain. Trimming removed 1 base at V and 3 bases at J, with 0 bases between. This CDR3 is 11 amino acids long. CDR3 in amino acids: CASSLDTEAFF. CDR3 nucleotide sequence: TGTGCCAGCAGTTTAGACACTGAAGCTTTCTTT.

This clonotype showed up many times. V is TRBV20-1 and J is TRBJ2-7, with D maybe TRBD2 (6 bases). The CDR3 contains 13 residues. V was trimmed by 6 bases and J by 0 bases, leaving 12 bases between them. From germline, CDR1 is DFQATT and CDR2 SNEGSKA (reference sequence). Written as DNA, the CDR3 is TGCAGTGCAAGTGGAGGGTACTCCTACGAGCAGTACTTC. This translates into CSASGGYSYEQYF.

This clonotype was counted at least ten times. The V gene is TRBV7-6, the J gene TRBJ2-3, with D possibly TRBD1 on 6 matching bases. CDR3 length: 15 residues. V lost 4 bases and J 0 bases, leaving 11 bases between the germline ends. Looked up from germline, CDR1 is SGHVS and CDR2 is FNYEAQ. The CDR3 is CASSSTGPSTDTQYF. The CDR3 coding sequence is TGTGCCAGCAGCTCGACAGGACCTAGCACAGATACGCAGTATTTT. Complete variable domain (other parts from reference TRBV7-6 and TRBJ2-3): GAGVSQSPRYKVTKRGQDVALRCDPISGHVSLYWYRQALGQGPEFLTYFNYEAQQDKSGLPNDRFSAERPEGSISTLTIQRTEQRDSAMYRCASSSTGPSTDTQYFGPGTRLTVL.

This clonotype has a handful of counts. J is TRBJ2-7 and V is TRBV4-2, with 13 bases lining up with TRBD2. V trimming: 8 bases; J trimming: 4 bases; junction bases outside the gene matches: 5. There are 14 residues in the CDR3. CDR1 and CDR2 from the germline V gene are LGHNA and YNFKEQ. CDR3 DNA: TGTGCCAGCGGAAAACTAGCGGGAGGGTACGAGCAGTACTTC. Translating it yields CASGKLAGGYEQYF.

This clonotype was detected ten times or more. The V and J genes are TRBV12-3 or TRBV12-4 and TRBJ1-1; no reliable D call. The CDR3 spans 13 residues. The ends were cut back, 1 base at V and 6 bases at J, with 9 bases in the middle. In nucleotides, the CDR3 is TGTGCCAGCAGTTTAGTATTCGGTGCTGAAGCTTTCTTT. It codes for CASSLVFGAEAFF.

The chain has TRBV7-2 and TRBJ2-7; D gene uncertain. V was cut by 2 bases and J by 0 bases, with 8 bases left in between. The CDR3 is 14 amino acids. Germline CDR1 reads SGHTA; CDR2 reads FQGNSA. This chain's CDR3 is CASSLQQSSYEQYV. The CDR3 DNA reads TGTGCCAGCAGCTTACAACAGAGCTCCTACGAGCAGTACGTC.

This clonotype has more than one count but fewer than ten. Being one base from a much bigger clone, this may be a read error. The V gene is TRBV6-4, the J gene TRBJ2-3; 8 bases match TRBD2. There are 16 residues in the CDR3. The germline V gene encodes CDR1 MRHNA and CDR2 SNTAGT. The ends lost 0 bases at V and 2 bases at J; junction bases unmatched: 4. CDR3 in DNA: TGTGCCAGCAGTGACTCGAGTAGCGGGGACACAGATACGCAGTATTTT. Translating it yields CASSDSSSGDTDTQYF.

This clonotype was recorded at least ten times. V gene TRBV6-1 combines with J gene TRBJ2-7; D is possibly TRBD2 (6 bases). Germline V gene sequence: CDR1 MNHNS, CDR2 SASEGT. CDR3 length: 16 residues. V lost 7 bases to trimming and J lost 0 bases, with 19 bases between them. CDR3 DNA sequence: TGTGCCAGCACAAAAGGACGCCGCGGGAACTCCTACGAGCAGTACTTC. Translated: CASTKGRRGNSYEQYF.

V and J are TRBV27 and TRBJ1-5; possible D gene TRBD1, 6 bases. Germline CDR1 is MNHEY and CDR2 is SMNVEV (reference sequence). The CDR3 is made up of 12 amino acids. Trimming took 10 bases from V and 7 from J, leaving 14 bases between them. CDR3 residues: CATRAGEQPQHF. The CDR3 nucleotides are TGTGCCACCCGGGCAGGGGAGCAGCCCCAGCATTTT.

This chain connects TRBV7-9 to TRBJ1-1, with 9 positions matching TRBD1. This CDR3 contains 17 residues. V lost 7 bases to trimming and J lost 3 bases; unmatched junction nucleotides: 15. The V gene's germline CDR1 is SEHNR and CDR2 FQNEAQ (reference sequence). CDR3 in DNA: TGTGCCAGCAACGACCGGGACAGGGCCGTAAAGGACACTGAAGCTTTCTTT. Residues: CASNDRDRAVKDTEAFF.

The chain is built from TRBV28 and TRBJ2-5; TRBD2 matches 12 bases. V dropped 2 bases and J dropped 2; count of bases not matched to a gene: 9. Germline loops: CDR1 MDHEN, CDR2 SYDVKM. The CDR3 consists of 18 residues. CDR3 sequence: CASSLNLAGGPGQETQYF. The CDR3 DNA sequence: TGTGCCAGCAGTTTAAATCTAGCGGGAGGGCCAGGGCAAGAGACCCAGTACTTC.

The chain is built from TRBV7-9 and TRBJ2-1; 7 bases fit TRBD2. The CDR3 is made up of 16 amino acids. Looked up from germline, CDR1 is SEHNR and CDR2 is FQNEAQ (reference sequence). V lost 5 bases and J lost 4; bases outside the gene matches: 11. The CDR3 region has the DNA TGTGCCAGCAGCCGGTCCGCGGGAGATCGGTACAATGAGCAGTTCTTC. It yields the protein CASSRSAGDRYNEQFF.

Ten or more counts support this clonotype. This chain connects TRBV12-3 or TRBV12-4 to TRBJ1-5, with D unresolved. V dropped 8 bases and J dropped 2 bases, with 7 bases sitting between them. This CDR3 has 12 amino acids. DNA of the CDR3: TGTGCCAGCGGATCCGGCAATCAGCCCCAGCATTTT. It is translated as CASGSGNQPQHF.

The chain uses TRBV2 and TRBJ2-4; maybe TRBD1 (6 bases). Germline V gene lookup returns CDR1 SNHLY and CDR2 FYNNEI. This CDR3 region has 14 residues. Trimming stripped 3 bases from V and 11 bases from J, with 17 bases between. In nucleotides, the CDR3 is TGTGCCAGCAGTGATGGGCAGGGGAGATCGGTTCAGTACTTC. It is translated as CASSDGQGRSVQYF.

This clonotype occurred a few times. The chain is built from TRBV10-3 and TRBJ2-3; possible D gene TRBD1, 5 bases. The CDR3 totals 16 residues. Germline CDR1 is ENHRY and CDR2 is SYGVKD. Trimming took 1 base from V and 4 from J, leaving 15 bases between them. The CDR3 is CAISELVGRGSDTQYF. CDR3 DNA sequence: TGTGCCATCAGTGAGTTGGTGGGAAGGGGATCAGATACGCAGTATTTT.

The chain uses TRBV3-1 and TRBJ2-5; TRBD1 aligns across 7 bases. Trimming at V came to 0 bases and at J to 4 bases, leaving 5 bases not matched to a gene. The germline CDR1 and CDR2 sequences are LGHDT and YNNKEL (reference sequence). This CDR3 has 15 residues. In DNA form, the CDR3 reads TGTGCCAGCAGCCAAGAAAGGACAGGACGAGAGACCCAGTACTTC. It codes for CASSQERTGRETQYF.